One sample yielded the 14 T cell receptor beta chains listed below, sequenced in a study of blood T cell repertoires in COVID-19. TCRdb keeps only in-frame clones here, not all; method: immunoSEQ multiplex PCR. The top ten clones hold 2.5% to 3.5% of a sample with around 100,000 clones, around 85% of them seen once. What was sequenced was peripheral blood. The receptors were sampled from a woman aged 80 or over with active or convalescent COVID-19.

This clone was counted between two and nine times. For the CDR3, the DNA is TGTGCCAGCAGTGAAAGTACAATGGCTAATGAAAAACTGTTTTTT. This gives the protein CASSESTMANEKLFF. The chain uses TRBV2 and TRBJ1-4; D not resolved. The V gene lost 2 bases and the J gene lost 3 bases, with 10 bases spanning the gap. The length of the CDR3 is 15 residues. Germline V gene data show CDR1 as SNHLY and CDR2 as FYNNEI.

The CDR3, as DNA: TGTGCCAGCAGCGTAGCTCCCGGACAGGGTTATGGCTACACCTTC. This encodes CASSVAPGQGYGYTF. The chain couples TRBV9 to TRBJ1-2; 8 bases align to TRBD1. The CDR3 consists of 15 residues. From germline, CDR1 is SGDLS and CDR2 YYNGEE. The V gene end was trimmed by 0 bases and the J gene end by 5 bases; junction bases not matched to a gene: 6.

In its sample, this clone was seen once. The chain is built from TRBV10-3 and TRBJ1-4, with 9 bases fitting TRBD1. In germline, CDR1 is ENHRY, CDR2 SYGVKD. The CDR3 has 15 amino acids. V lost 2 bases to trimming and J lost 8 bases; unmatched junction nucleotides: 6. The CDR3 is CAISEAGQGGEKLFF. DNA for the CDR3: TGTGCCATCAGTGAGGCGGGACAGGGTGGGGAAAAACTGTTTTTT.

As concerns this clone: In the same sample, other DNA sequences code for this CDR3. The chain has TRBV28 and TRBJ2-1; 8 nucleotides match TRBD1. After removal of 5 bases from V and 6 bases from J, the junction contained 9 bases not matched to a gene. Germline loops: CDR1 MDHEN, CDR2 SYDVKM. This CDR3 is 15 amino acids long. CDR3 region: CASSKAGTGFNEQFF. The CDR3 region has the DNA TGTGCCAGCAGTAAGGCCGGGACAGGATTCAATGAGCAGTTCTTC.

The gene calls are TRBV11-2 and TRBJ1-2, with TRBD1 matching over 7 bases. The germline gives CDR1 SGHAT, CDR2 FQNNGV. The trim removed 5 bases at V and 5 bases at J, leaving 8 bases unmatched. This CDR3 spans 14 amino acids. The CDR3 protein is CASSPRRQGYGYTF. For the CDR3, the DNA is TGTGCCAGCAGCCCCCGGAGACAGGGTTATGGCTACACCTTC.

The CDR3 reads CASSQDTSAPTDTQYF. The CDR3 DNA is TGTGCCAGCAGCCAAGATACTAGCGCCCCCACAGATACGCAGTATTTT. The genes are TRBV3-1 (or the pseudogene TRBV3-2) and TRBJ2-3; 7 positions match TRBD2. This CDR3 comprises 16 residues. The V segment lost 0 bases and the J segment 2 bases; nucleotides outside the gene matches: 5. Germline V gene lookup returns CDR1 LGHDT and CDR2 YNNKEL (reference sequence).

The V and J genes are TRBV5-1 and TRBJ2-5; 7 bases are a match to TRBD1. This CDR3 is built from 15 residues. The germline V gene has CDR1 SGHRS and CDR2 YFSETQ. V was clipped by 5 bases and J by 2 bases; unmatched bases: 9. The CDR3 sequence is CASSSTGTVQETQYF. The CDR3 DNA sequence: TGCGCCAGCAGTTCCACCGGGACAGTACAAGAGACCCAGTACTTC.

This clone was recorded once. The chain couples TRBV6-5 to TRBJ2-2; 12 bases agree with TRBD2. J lost 5 bases, V lost 0 bases, and 1 base had no gene match. This CDR3 has 16 amino acids. CDR1 and CDR2 from the germline V gene are MNHEY and SVGAGI. The CDR3, as DNA: TGTGCCAGCAGTTACTCGCTAGCGGGGGGGACCGGGGAGCTGTTTTTT. Translating gives CASSYSLAGGTGELFF.

The chain recombines TRBV19 with TRBJ1-2, with 7 bases fitting TRBD1. Looked up from germline, CDR1 is LNHDA and CDR2 is SQIVND (reference sequence). The length of the CDR3 is 14 residues. Trimming at V came to 7 bases and at J to 1 base, leaving 6 bases not matched to a gene. The DNA of the CDR3 is TGTGCCAGTACGTTCGGGACAGTTAACTATGGCTACACCTTC. Protein sequence: CASTFGTVNYGYTF.

The chain has TRBV19 and TRBJ2-1, with a weak D call TRBD2 (7 bases). Deletions cut 7 bases from V and 11 bases from J, with 15 bases between. The CDR3 consists of 12 residues. Germline CDR1 and CDR2: LNHDA and SQIVND (reference sequence). CDR3 in amino acids: CASTDGGRQQFF. The CDR3 DNA reads TGTGCCAGTACAGACGGGGGGCGACAGCAGTTCTTC.

The V call is TRBV29-1, the J call TRBJ1-5; D perhaps matches TRBD1 (6 bases). The ends were cut back, 6 bases at V and 0 bases at J, with 15 bases in the middle. Germline assignment: CDR1 SQVTM and CDR2 ANQGSEA. This CDR3 has 15 amino acids. The CDR3 region is CSVGATGNSNQPQHF. The CDR3 DNA follows: TGCAGCGTAGGAGCCACAGGGAATAGCAATCAGCCCCAGCATTTT.

J is TRBJ1-2 and V is TRBV30, with 10 nucleotides matching TRBD1. V was clipped by 2 bases and J by 4 bases; unmatched bases: 7. The CDR3 runs 15 residues. Germline V gene data show CDR1 as GTSNPN and CDR2 as SVGIG (reference sequence). This CDR3 reads CAWSLGQGVGYGYTF. The CDR3 nucleotides read TGTGCCTGGAGTCTTGGACAGGGGGTGGGCTATGGCTACACCTTC.

The chain employs TRBV6-1 and TRBJ2-7, with TRBD2 matching over 10 bases. V was clipped by 2 bases and J by 0 bases; unmatched bases: 4. The CDR3 consists of 16 residues. Germline lookup yields CDR1 MNHNS and CDR2 SASEGT. Written as DNA, the CDR3 is TGTGCCAGCAGTGAATTGGTAGCGGGGGGCTCCTACGAGCAGTACTTC. Translation gives CASSELVAGGSYEQYF.

The V call is TRBV6-4, the J call TRBJ2-3; 9 bases fit TRBD1. The ends lost 6 bases at V and 3 bases at J; junction bases unmatched: 4. CDR1 and CDR2 (germline): MRHNA, SNTAGT. The CDR3 loop spans 14 amino acids. CDR3 in amino acids: CASRGDRETDTQYF. CDR3 nucleotide sequence: TGTGCCAGCAGGGGGGACAGGGAAACAGATACGCAGTATTTT.